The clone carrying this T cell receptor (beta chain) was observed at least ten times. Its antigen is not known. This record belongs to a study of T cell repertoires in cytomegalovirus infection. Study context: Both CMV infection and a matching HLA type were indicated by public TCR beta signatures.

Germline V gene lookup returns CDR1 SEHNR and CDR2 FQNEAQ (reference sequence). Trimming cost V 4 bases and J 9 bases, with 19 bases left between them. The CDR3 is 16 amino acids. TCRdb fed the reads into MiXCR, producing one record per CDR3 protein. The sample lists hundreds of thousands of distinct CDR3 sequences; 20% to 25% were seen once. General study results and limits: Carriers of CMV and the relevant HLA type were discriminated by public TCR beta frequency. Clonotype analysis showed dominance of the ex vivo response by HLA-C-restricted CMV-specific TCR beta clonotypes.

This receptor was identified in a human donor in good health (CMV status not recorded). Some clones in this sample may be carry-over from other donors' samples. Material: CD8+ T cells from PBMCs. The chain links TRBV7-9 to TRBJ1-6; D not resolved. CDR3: CASSSPEGGKRSPLHF. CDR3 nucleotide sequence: TGTGCCAGCAGCTCGCCCGAGGGAGGCAAGCGTTCACCCCTCCACTTT.